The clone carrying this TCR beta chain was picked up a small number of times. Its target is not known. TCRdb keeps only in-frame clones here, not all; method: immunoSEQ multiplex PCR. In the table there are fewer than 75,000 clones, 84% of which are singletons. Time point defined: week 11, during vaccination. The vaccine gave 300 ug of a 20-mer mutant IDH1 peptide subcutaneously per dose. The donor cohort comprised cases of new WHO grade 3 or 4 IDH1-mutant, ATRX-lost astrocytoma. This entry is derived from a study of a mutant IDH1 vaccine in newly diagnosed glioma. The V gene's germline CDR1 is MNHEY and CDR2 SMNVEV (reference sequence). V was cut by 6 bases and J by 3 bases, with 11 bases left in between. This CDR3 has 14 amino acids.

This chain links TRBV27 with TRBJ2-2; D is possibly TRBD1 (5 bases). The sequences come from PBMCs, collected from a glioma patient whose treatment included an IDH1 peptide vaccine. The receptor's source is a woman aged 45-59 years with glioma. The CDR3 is CASRQGFDTGELFF. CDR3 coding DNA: TGTGCCAGCAGGCAGGGCTTTGACACCGGGGAGCTGTTTTTT.